This T cell receptor (beta chain) derives from a study of Ad26.COV2.S vaccination and SARS-CoV-2 variants. About the study: Once, or twice with 56 days between doses, Ad26.COV2.S was given intramuscularly. Study outcomes and limitations: Vaccine recipients and placebo recipients showed similar non-spike TCR breadth.

Per the germline V gene, CDR1 is LNHNV and CDR2 is YYDKDF (reference sequence). With 0 bases removed from V and 0 bases from J, the gap between germline ends came to 9 bases. This CDR3 has 16 residues. The method was immunoSEQ multiplex PCR; TCRdb's version includes in-frame clones alone and lacks a portion of them. In the table there are roughly 320,000 clones, around 90% of which are singletons. As for treatment: approximately 18 received Ad26.COV2.S at low or high dose, single or two shots; several received placebo; per-sample allocation not given. Samples came from day 63 after the first vaccine or placebo injection. In the vaccine, an Ad26 vector expressed the SARS-CoV-2 spike of the Wuhan strain. This clone was counted only a few times. No antigen is known for it. The identical CDR3 is also encoded by other nucleotide sequences in the sample.

This rearrangement joins TRBV15 to TRBJ1-3, with a tentative D call TRBD1 (6 bases). This receptor was taken from a person between 18 and 65 years old who received the Ad26.COV2.S COVID-19 vaccine or a placebo. The sequenced sample was peripheral blood, obtained in a trial of Ad26.COV2.S vaccine versus placebo. CDR3 sequence reads: CATSRDRGPSGNTIYF. The CDR3 DNA is TGTGCCACCAGCAGAGACAGGGGTCCCTCTGGAAACACCATATATTTT.